The 18 T cell receptor beta chains given below trace back to one sample, sequenced in a study of neoadjuvant anti-PD-1 for oral cavity cancer. Noted time point: after neoadjuvant nivolumab, at surgical resection. Assay: immunoSEQ multiplex PCR; the TCRdb copy retains only in-frame clones and omits some. Here the sample spans 30,000 or so clones, around four fifths being singletons. The source material was PBMCs, sampled after nivolumab (anti-PD-1) treatment. The receptors originated from a person between 35 and 79 years old with oral cavity squamous cell carcinoma.

As concerns this clone: The same CDR3 is also encoded by other DNA sequences in this sample. J is TRBJ2-7 and V is TRBV7-2, with D perhaps TRBD2 (6 bases). Trimming left V 4 bases short and J 6 bases short, with 16 bases between. The length of the CDR3 is 14 residues. Germline lookup yields CDR1 SGHTA and CDR2 FQGNSA. DNA of the CDR3: TGTGCCAGCAGCTCGGGGACTTCGAGGCGCGAGCAGTACTTC. It codes for CASSSGTSRREQYF.

The CDR3 sequence: CASSLRNTGELFF. The DNA for the CDR3 is TGTGCCAGCAGCTTGCGGAACACCGGGGAGCTGTTTTTT. The chain links TRBV7-9 to TRBJ2-2, with unresolved D. Germline values: CDR1 SEHNR, CDR2 FQNEAQ (reference sequence). Trimming left V 3 bases short and J 1 base short, with 3 bases between. The CDR3 has 13 amino acids.

In its sample, this clone ranks as medium-sized. The gene calls are TRBV4-1 and TRBJ2-5; D remains unclear. The CDR3 spans 15 residues. Trimming pared 2 bases from V and 5 bases from J, leaving 15 bases between. Germline CDR1 is MGHRA and CDR2 is YSYEKL. The CDR3 sequence is CASSQYPSNPETQYF. DNA for the CDR3: TGCGCCAGCAGCCAATACCCAAGCAACCCGGAGACCCAGTACTTC.

V is TRBV7-6 and J is TRBJ2-1, with 9 bases matching TRBD1. Germline CDR1 and CDR2: SGHVS and FNYEAQ. V was clipped by 1 base and J by 10 bases; unmatched bases: 8. The CDR3 contains 15 residues. The CDR3: CASSLGGGTGSEQFF. CDR3 nucleotide sequence: TGTGCCAGCAGCTTAGGGGGGGGGACAGGGAGCGAGCAGTTCTTC.

The chain combines TRBV6-1 with TRBJ2-7; a possible D gene is TRBD1 (6 bases). This CDR3 has 15 residues. Trimming cost V 2 bases and J 2 bases, with 13 bases left between them. Germline V CDR1 and CDR2: MNHNS, SASEGT. The CDR3 region is CASSESQGFTYEQYF. The CDR3 DNA reads as TGTGCCAGCAGTGAATCTCAGGGGTTTACCTACGAGCAGTACTTC.

The gene calls are TRBV7-4 and TRBJ1-5; D remains ambiguous. V lost 0 bases, J lost 8 bases, and 11 bases lay in between. The germline CDR1 and CDR2 sequences are SGHVT and SQSDAQ. The CDR3 length is 14 residues. CDR3: CASSLATASKPQHF. The CDR3 region has the DNA TGTGCCAGCAGCTTAGCCACAGCGTCGAAGCCCCAGCATTTT.

This chain connects TRBV6-6 to TRBJ1-5; D is unresolved. Germline CDR1 is MNHNY and CDR2 is SVGAGI (reference sequence). CDR3 size: 14 residues. V lost 2 bases and J lost 4, with 9 bases in between. CDR3 loop: CASSYPGENQPQHF. DNA for the CDR3: TGTGCCAGCAGTTACCCCGGGGAGAATCAGCCCCAGCATTTT.

In DNA form, the CDR3 reads TGTGCCAGCAGCGTCGCTGGTGGAAAACAAGAGACCCAGTACTTC. Its protein product is CASSVAGGKQETQYF. This chain joins TRBV7-2 and TRBJ2-5; D not resolved. Germline lookup yields CDR1 SGHTA and CDR2 FQGNSA. Trimming took off 5 bases at V and 2 bases at J, with 15 bases between the two ends. This CDR3 is built from 15 residues.

The chain employs TRBV10-3 and TRBJ2-1; tentatively, D is TRBD1 (6 bases). The germline CDR1 and CDR2 sequences are ENHRY and SYGVKD. The length of the CDR3 is 12 residues. With 6 bases removed from V and 5 bases from J, the gap between germline ends came to 8 bases. The CDR3, as DNA: TGTGCCATCAGGGGACAACACAATGAGCAGTTCTTC. Translated, it gives CAIRGQHNEQFF.

The chain has TRBV4-3 and TRBJ2-3, with D possibly TRBD2 on 7 matching bases. The CDR3 runs 12 residues. Looked up from germline, CDR1 is LGHNA and CDR2 is YSLEER. V gave up 1 base and J gave up 12 bases, with 11 bases separating them. The DNA for the CDR3 is TGCGCCAGCAGCCAAGGGCGGGGGCCCCAGTATTTT. Its protein is CASSQGRGPQYF.

A remark on this clone: In the same sample, other DNA sequences code for this CDR3. The chain has TRBV19 and TRBJ1-2, with a weak D call TRBD1 (5 bases). This CDR3 region has 12 residues. Germline V CDR1 and CDR2: LNHDA, SQIVND (reference sequence). Trimming pared 7 bases from V and 2 bases from J, leaving 8 bases between. The CDR3, as DNA: TGTGCCAGTAAAGCAGGGAACTATGGCTACACCTTC. It is translated as CASKAGNYGYTF.

The chain employs TRBV9 and TRBJ1-3; D perhaps matches TRBD1 (5 bases). The CDR3 has 19 amino acids. The ends were cut back, 0 bases at V and 0 bases at J, with 19 bases in the middle. Germline lookup yields CDR1 SGDLS and CDR2 YYNGEE. CDR3 sequence reads: CASSVEVRQLVLSGNTIYF. CDR3 bases: TGTGCCAGCAGCGTAGAGGTGAGACAGCTCGTCCTCTCTGGAAACACCATATATTTT.

This clone was seen just once. V and J are TRBV6-4 and TRBJ2-3; 7 bases are a match to TRBD2. Germline loops: CDR1 MRHNA, CDR2 SNTAGT. The CDR3 spans 15 residues. V lost 0 bases, J lost 2 bases, and 2 bases stayed unmatched. The CDR3 coding sequence is TGTGCCAGCAGTGACTCGGGGGGGGACACAGATACGCAGTATTTT. It yields the protein CASSDSGGDTDTQYF.

The chain couples TRBV6-1 to TRBJ2-2; 8 bases match TRBD2. J gave up 1 base and V 0 bases, and 4 bases lay outside the gene matches. The CDR3 sequence is 17 residues long. Germline assignment: CDR1 MNHNS and CDR2 SASEGT. CDR3 loop: CASSEARGALNTGELFF. The CDR3 region has the DNA TGTGCCAGCAGTGAAGCGCGGGGGGCCTTGAACACCGGGGAGCTGTTTTTT.

The chain joins TRBV14 to TRBJ2-1; 8 bases match TRBD1. This CDR3 contains 15 residues. Germline V gene sequence: CDR1 SGHDN, CDR2 FVKESK. With V trimmed by 4 bases and J by 7 bases, 9 bases remained unmatched. The CDR3, as DNA: TGTGCCAGCAGCCTGATTGGGACAGGAGTTAATGAGCAGTTCTTC. This translates into CASSLIGTGVNEQFF.

The chain is built from TRBV9 and TRBJ1-2; TRBD1 aligns across 8 bases. V gave up 0 bases and J gave up 4 bases; unmatched junction bases: 8. The CDR3 is made up of 16 amino acids. The germline V gene encodes CDR1 SGDLS and CDR2 YYNGEE. The CDR3 is CASSVGAGGESYGYTF. CDR3 in DNA: TGTGCCAGCAGCGTAGGTGCAGGGGGCGAGAGCTATGGCTACACCTTC.

J is TRBJ2-1 and V is TRBV15, with 9 bases that match TRBD1. Germline V gene sequence: CDR1 LNHNV, CDR2 YYDKDF (reference sequence). The length of the CDR3 is 16 residues. Losses at the gene ends were 1 base for V and 4 bases for J; bases not matched to a gene: 5. As DNA, the CDR3 is TGTGCCACCAGCAGAGGACAGGGGGGTCGGTACAATGAGCAGTTCTTC. It encodes CATSRGQGGRYNEQFF.

The chain links TRBV9 to TRBJ1-1; D is ambiguous. This CDR3 comprises 13 residues. Germline CDR1 is SGDLS and CDR2 is YYNGEE. Trimming took off 2 bases at V and 3 bases at J, with 8 bases between the two ends. The CDR3 region is CASSVSGYTEAFF. CDR3 DNA: TGTGCCAGCAGCGTTAGTGGGTACACTGAAGCTTTCTTT.